This note documents a single T cell receptor (beta chain) sequence. The entry originates in a study of blood T cell repertoires in COVID-19. CDR3 length: 15 amino acids. CDR1 and CDR2 (germline): MDHEN, SYDVKM. J lost 8 bases, V lost 4 bases, and 12 bases had no gene match. In the authors' workflow: Estimated nucleated cell counts came from reference gene primer amplification. Data came from immunoSEQ multiplex PCR; TCRdb stores just in-frame clones and leaves some out. For V, J and clone size, that table is used; D and trimming come from the DNA. The profile shows around 50,000 clones, 78% of them singletons.

Sample: PBMCs or T cells enriched from blood (not recorded which). The receptor was derived from a woman aged 45-65 years with acute COVID-19. The gene calls are TRBV28 and TRBJ1-2; 8 bases agree with TRBD1. The CDR3 loop reads CASSSRTGGNRGYTF. The CDR3 bases are TGTGCCAGCAGTTCAAGAACAGGGGGTAATCGGGGCTACACCTTC.